Each of the 29 T cell receptor beta chains below was sequenced from the same sample in a study of shared clonotypes between healthy human individuals. Naivety among CD8 cells was defined by CD45RO negativity and positive CCR7 selection, thereby excluding terminally differentiated effector memory CD45RA+ cells. Repertoires were generated with immunoSEQ multiplex PCR, while TCRdb's copy carries only in-frame clones and drops some. The sample holds a few million clones, roughly 93% seen once. Sequencing input: naive CD8+ T cells from PBMCs. The receptors originated from a man younger than 30 in good health. Some clones in this sample may be carry-over from other donors' samples.

This clone was seen just once. This chain links TRBV11-2 with TRBJ2-5; the match to TRBD2 covers 7 bases. With 5 bases clipped from V and 4 bases from J, the junction kept 7 bases outside the gene matches. This CDR3 has 14 residues. Germline CDR1 SGHAT, CDR2 FQNNGV. CDR3 nucleotide sequence: TGTGCCAGCAGCCCAAGCGGGATCACAGAGACCCAGTACTTC. It is translated as CASSPSGITETQYF.

The chain has TRBV28 and TRBJ1-1, with D unclear. This CDR3 region has 15 residues. Per germline, CDR1 MDHEN and CDR2 SYDVKM. The ends were cut back, 4 bases at V and 1 base at J, with 13 bases in the middle. The DNA of the CDR3 is TGTGCCAGCAGTTCCCCCAGTCCGGCGAACACTGAAGCTTTCTTT. Amino acid sequence: CASSSPSPANTEAFF.

J is TRBJ2-1 and V is TRBV29-1; the match to TRBD2 covers 8 bases. The CDR3 length is 19 residues. Germline V gives CDR1 SQVTM, CDR2 ANQGSEA. V lost 0 bases, J lost 7 bases, and 20 bases stayed unmatched. The CDR3 loop reads CSVEDLEWELGGRLNEQFF. The CDR3 DNA reads TGCAGCGTTGAAGATTTGGAATGGGAACTTGGCGGGAGGTTAAATGAGCAGTTCTTC.

This chain connects TRBV7-9 to TRBJ2-2; 7 bases match TRBD2. The V gene's germline CDR1 is SEHNR and CDR2 FQNEAQ (reference sequence). CDR3 size: 16 residues. Unmatched junction bases numbered 5, after V lost 2 bases and J lost 2 bases. The CDR3 sequence: CASSLFPSGNTGELFF. The CDR3 DNA reads as TGTGCCAGCAGCTTATTCCCTAGCGGCAACACCGGGGAGCTGTTTTTT.

The J gene is TRBJ1-1, the V gene TRBV7-6, with 11 bases matching TRBD1. V shed 5 bases, J shed 1 base, and the junction held 9 bases outside the gene matches. The germline gives CDR1 SGHVS, CDR2 FNYEAQ. CDR3 length equals 17 residues. The CDR3 reads CASSTGQGAFGNTEAFF. The CDR3 DNA reads as TGTGCCAGCAGCACCGGACAGGGGGCGTTCGGGAACACTGAAGCTTTCTTT.

This clone was counted only a few times. The rearrangement uses TRBV11-3 and TRBJ1-1; weak D call: TRBD1 (6 bases). Germline loops: CDR1 SGHNT, CDR2 YENEEA. The CDR3 is 13 amino acids. The V end lost 2 bases, the J end lost 8 bases, and 12 bases lay between the germline ends. DNA of the CDR3: TGTGCCAGCAGCTTACAGGGGCGGAAAGAAGCTTTCTTT. As protein: CASSLQGRKEAFF.

The chain couples TRBV25-1 to TRBJ1-4; D ambiguous. This CDR3 spans 15 amino acids. V lost 3 bases to trimming and J lost 8 bases, with 16 bases between them. Germline CDR1 MGHDK, CDR2 SYGVNS. This CDR3 is CASSDTSRRSEKLFF. The CDR3, as DNA: TGTGCCAGCAGTGATACCAGCCGCAGGTCAGAAAAACTGTTTTTT.

The rearrangement uses TRBV28 and TRBJ2-7, with TRBD2 as a possible D gene (6 bases). From germline, CDR1 is MDHEN and CDR2 SYDVKM. The CDR3 has 16 amino acids. V lost 3 bases and J lost 6, with 21 bases in between. DNA for the CDR3: TGTGCCAGCAGTTTCCCCGGGACTCCGAGCTGGGGCGAGCAGTACTTC. Its protein is CASSFPGTPSWGEQYF.

This chain links TRBV9 with TRBJ2-3; the match to TRBD2 covers 9 bases. The CDR3 runs to 16 residues. J gave up 6 bases and V 0 bases, and 8 bases lay outside the gene matches. Germline values: CDR1 SGDLS, CDR2 YYNGEE. The CDR3 spells CASSVEVAGAGDTQYF. The CDR3 DNA is TGTGCCAGCAGCGTAGAGGTAGCGGGAGCGGGGGATACGCAGTATTTT.

The J gene is TRBJ2-1, the V gene TRBV28; D uncertain. The CDR3 extends over 13 amino acids. Trimming took 5 bases from V and 4 from J, leaving 9 bases between them. Germline V gives CDR1 MDHEN, CDR2 SYDVKM. This chain's CDR3 is CASSPIPYNEQFF. For the CDR3, the DNA is TGTGCCAGCAGTCCGATACCTTACAATGAGCAGTTCTTC.

The V call is TRBV19, the J call TRBJ1-1; D is unresolved. V lost 10 bases and J lost 3, with 12 bases in between. CDR3 length: 12 residues. CDR1 is LNHDA and CDR2 is SQIVND in the germline V gene (reference sequence). For the CDR3, the DNA is TGTGCCACAAAGGTCTCATACACTGAAGCTTTCTTT. It codes for CATKVSYTEAFF.

This clone showed up just a few times. The V gene is TRBV5-6, the J gene TRBJ1-1; D unclear. Trimming took off 1 base at V and 5 bases at J, with 6 bases between the two ends. In germline, CDR1 is SGHDT, CDR2 YYEEEE. This CDR3 spans 12 amino acids. CDR3 nucleotides: TGTGCCAGCAGCTTGAGGTGGACTGAAGCTTTCTTT. Encoded protein: CASSLRWTEAFF.

This rearrangement joins TRBV7-8 to TRBJ2-1; TRBD2 aligns across 8 bases. Germline CDR1 SGHVS, CDR2 FQNEAQ. The CDR3 sequence is 15 residues long. The V segment lost 1 base and the J segment 9 bases; nucleotides outside the gene matches: 8. CDR3 sequence reads: CASSLVWREVGEQFF. The CDR3, as DNA: TGTGCCAGCAGCTTAGTATGGCGGGAGGTTGGTGAGCAGTTCTTC.

CDR3 nucleotide sequence: TGTGCCAGCAGTTTTGATTTGGACAGGGGGGAGACCCAGTACTTC. It translates to CASSFDLDRGETQYF. This chain uses TRBV28 with TRBJ2-5; 10 bases fit TRBD1. This CDR3 comprises 15 residues. The germline CDR1 and CDR2 sequences are MDHEN and SYDVKM. Trimming removed 3 bases from V and 5 bases from J; junction bases left unmatched: 6.

This chain uses TRBV4-1 with TRBJ2-1; D is perhaps TRBD2 (5 bases). Germline V lookup: CDR1 MGHRA, CDR2 YSYEKL. The V end was cut by 0 bases, the J end by 2 bases, with 11 bases between. CDR3 length: 16 residues. Here the CDR3 DNA reads TGCGCCAGCAGCCAAGAAAGGACTCAAGCCTACAATGAGCAGTTCTTC. It is translated as CASSQERTQAYNEQFF.

The table lists this clone with a count of one. DNA of the CDR3: TGTGCCAGTACTGTATCAAGATTCGCTGGAAACACCATATATTTT. Amino acids: CASTVSRFAGNTIYF. V is TRBV19 and J is TRBJ1-3; unclear D gene. The germline gives CDR1 LNHDA, CDR2 SQIVND (reference sequence). The CDR3 has 15 residues. V was pared by 7 bases and J by 2 bases, with 15 bases between.

The chain recombines TRBV6-5 with TRBJ1-1; D ambiguous. The germline V and J ends were trimmed by 7 bases and 2 bases, with 11 bases remaining between them. This CDR3 is built from 13 residues. From germline, CDR1 is MNHEY and CDR2 SVGAGI. In DNA, the CDR3 is TGTGCCAGCAAACCGGGCTCCAACACTGAAGCTTTCTTT. Protein sequence: CASKPGSNTEAFF.

The genes are TRBV7-9 and TRBJ2-7, with a weak D call TRBD1 (7 bases). The CDR3 spans 12 residues. The germline gives CDR1 SEHNR, CDR2 FQNEAQ (reference sequence). Between the trimmed V and J ends, which lost 6 bases and 7 bases, there was a span of 13 bases. Here the CDR3 reads CASRSAGGEQYF. DNA of the CDR3: TGTGCCAGCAGGAGCGCAGGGGGGGAGCAGTACTTC.

This chain uses TRBV27 with TRBJ1-1; 8 nucleotides match TRBD1. CDR3 size: 13 residues. CDR1 and CDR2 (germline): MNHEY, SMNVEV (reference sequence). V shed 5 bases and J 7 bases; nucleotides not matched to a gene: 6. CDR3 bases: TGTGCCAGCAGTGTCACAGGGGGTTTTGAAGCTTTCTTT. This translates into CASSVTGGFEAFF.

This chain uses TRBV6-5 with TRBJ1-1; tentative D call: TRBD1 (6 bases). The germline V and J ends were trimmed by 6 bases and 5 bases, with 13 bases remaining between them. Per germline, CDR1 MNHEY and CDR2 SVGAGI. The CDR3 consists of 13 residues. The CDR3 spells CASSAFQGTEAFF. CDR3 nucleotide sequence: TGTGCCAGCAGCGCGTTCCAGGGGACTGAAGCTTTCTTT.

The chain combines TRBV4-3 with TRBJ1-4; TRBD1 might be the D (6 bases). CDR3 length: 14 residues. Trimming left V 1 base short and J 5 bases short, with 8 bases between. The germline V gene encodes CDR1 LGHNA and CDR2 YSLEER. The CDR3 spells CASSQGQGNEKLFF. The CDR3 nucleotides are TGCGCCAGCAGCCAAGGGCAGGGGAATGAAAAACTGTTTTTT.

CDR3 coding DNA: TGTGCCAGCAGCCCTATACTAGCGGGAGGGATGTCCTACAATGAGCAGTTCTTC. It codes for CASSPILAGGMSYNEQFF. The chain couples TRBV27 to TRBJ2-1; 13 nucleotides match TRBD2. The CDR3 has 18 residues. Trimming at V came to 6 bases and at J to 1 base, leaving 9 bases not matched to a gene. In germline, CDR1 is MNHEY, CDR2 SMNVEV (reference sequence).

The rearrangement joins TRBV7-2 to TRBJ2-2; D is perhaps TRBD1 (5 bases). The V end lost 3 bases, the J end lost 5 bases, and 7 bases lay between the germline ends. CDR1 and CDR2 (germline): SGHTA, FQGNSA. The CDR3 is 13 residues long. The CDR3 bases are TGTGCCAGCAGCTTCAGGGAAACCGGGGAGCTGTTTTTT. Its protein is CASSFRETGELFF.

This sequence joins TRBV4-1 and TRBJ1-1; D uncertain. The V end was cut by 1 base, the J end by 3 bases, with 12 bases between. CDR1 is MGHRA and CDR2 is YSYEKL in the germline V gene. The CDR3 is made up of 15 amino acids. CDR3 residues: CASSQGIREDTEAFF. CDR3 in DNA: TGCGCCAGCAGCCAAGGTATTCGGGAGGACACTGAAGCTTTCTTT.

The chain links TRBV7-9 to TRBJ1-1, with D possibly being TRBD1 (5 bases). The V gene's germline CDR1 is SEHNR and CDR2 FQNEAQ (reference sequence). V lost 5 bases and J 7 bases, leaving 23 bases between the germline ends. This CDR3 is 16 amino acids long. The CDR3 nucleotides read TGTGCCAGCAGCGGAGAAAGTGGGGGTAGGGAAAATGAAGCTTTCTTT. It is translated as CASSGESGGRENEAFF.

The genes are TRBV2 and TRBJ2-2, with D possibly TRBD2 on 5 matching bases. Germline loops: CDR1 SNHLY, CDR2 FYNNEI. This CDR3 is built from 13 residues. V dropped 10 bases and J dropped 4 bases, with 13 bases sitting between them. CDR3 sequence (DNA): TGTGCCACCGAGAGTCGGGGCACCGGGGAGCTGTTTTTT. Translated: CATESRGTGELFF.

About this clone itself: Other nucleotide sequences from this sample produce the same CDR3. This CDR3 is CAISNTGELFF. The CDR3 coding sequence is TGTGCCATCAGCAACACCGGGGAGCTGTTTTTT. The chain links TRBV10-3 to TRBJ2-2; D gene unclear. V was cut by 6 bases and J by 2 bases, with 1 base left in between. The CDR3 runs 11 residues. Germline V gene data show CDR1 as ENHRY and CDR2 as SYGVKD.

CDR3 sequence (DNA): TGTGCCAGCAAGCGTAGTGCAACTAATGAAAAACTGTTTTTT. It is translated as CASKRSATNEKLFF. The V gene is TRBV27, the J gene TRBJ1-4; the D is unclear. The ends were cut back, 7 bases at V and 0 bases at J, with 9 bases in the middle. Germline V gene data show CDR1 as MNHEY and CDR2 as SMNVEV (reference sequence). The CDR3 sequence is 14 residues long.

The V gene is TRBV5-6, the J gene TRBJ2-7, with TRBD1 matching over 7 bases. The length of the CDR3 is 14 residues. V was clipped by 4 bases and J by 0 bases; unmatched bases: 4. Germline V gene sequence: CDR1 SGHDT, CDR2 YYEEEE. The CDR3 here is CASSQGQSSYEQYF. The CDR3 DNA sequence: TGTGCCAGCAGCCAGGGACAGAGCTCCTACGAGCAGTACTTC.